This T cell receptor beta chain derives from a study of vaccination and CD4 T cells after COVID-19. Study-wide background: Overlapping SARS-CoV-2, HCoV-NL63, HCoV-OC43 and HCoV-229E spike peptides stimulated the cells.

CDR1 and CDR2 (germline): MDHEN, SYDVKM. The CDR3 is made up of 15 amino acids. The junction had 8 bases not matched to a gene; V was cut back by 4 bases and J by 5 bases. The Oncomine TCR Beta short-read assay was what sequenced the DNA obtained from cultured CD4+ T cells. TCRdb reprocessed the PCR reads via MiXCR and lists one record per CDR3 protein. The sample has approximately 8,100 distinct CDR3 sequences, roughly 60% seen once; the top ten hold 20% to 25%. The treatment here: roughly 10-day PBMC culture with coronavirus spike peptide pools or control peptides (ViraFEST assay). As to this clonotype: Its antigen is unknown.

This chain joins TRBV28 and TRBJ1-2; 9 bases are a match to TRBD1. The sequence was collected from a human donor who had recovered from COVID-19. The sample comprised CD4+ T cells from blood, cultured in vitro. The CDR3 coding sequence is TGTGCCAGCAGTTACAGGGGGCACACTCGTTATGGCTACACCTTC. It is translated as CASSYRGHTRYGYTF.